This TCR beta chain was profiled in a study of blood T cell repertoires in COVID-19. The overall study: PBMCs, B-cell-depleted T cells, or T cells provided the cDNA or gDNA that made up the material.

Original data processing: Estimation of nucleated cell counts was performed using reference gene primer amplification. The method was immunoSEQ multiplex PCR; TCRdb's version includes in-frame clones alone and lacks a portion of them. V and J calls plus clone size are reproduced from that table; the DNA served to infer D and trimming. The repertoire consists of 75,000 to 90,000 clones, with under 95% occurring once and the leading ten covering 5.8%. The sample comprised peripheral blood. This receptor was obtained from a human donor in a cohort sampled during active COVID-19.

The CDR3 DNA sequence: TGTGCCAGCAGCTTCGGGTACGGCTATGGCTACACCTTC. This gives the protein CASSFGYGYGYTF. This chain joins TRBV13 and TRBJ1-2; D unclear. The germline gives CDR1 PRHDT, CDR2 FYEKMQ (reference sequence). The CDR3 has 13 residues. V dropped 3 bases and J dropped 4 bases, with 9 bases sitting between them.